This is a list of T cell receptor beta chains from one sample in a study of blood T cell repertoires in COVID-19. The method was immunoSEQ multiplex PCR; TCRdb's version includes in-frame clones alone and lacks a portion of them. This table holds 100,000 to 150,000 clones, about 74% found once. The sequenced material came from peripheral blood. These receptor sequences come from a man aged 60 to 75 with acute or convalescent COVID-19. Both conserved end residues are part of each CDR3. The D gene is left open where the match is weak. For some rows the clone size is stated as once, few or many, or as a class when expanded; others skip it.

>TRBJ2-2|NA|TRBV14|NA
CASSLFGLLTGELFF
TGTGCCAGCAGCCTTTTTGGACTATTAACCGGGGAGCTGTTTTTT
>TRBJ2-1|NA|TRBV4-1|NA
CASSQEGLHNEQFF
TGCGCCAGCAGCCAAGAGGGACTCCACAATGAGCAGTTCTTC
>TRBJ2-2|TRBD2|TRBV14|NA
CASSQDRLAERSGELFF
TGTGCCAGCAGCCAAGACCGGCTAGCGGAGAGATCCGGGGAGCTGTTTTTT
>TRBJ2-3|NA|TRBV6-5|once
CASGSRTDTQYF
TGTGCCAGCGGCTCTCGCACAGATACGCAGTATTTT
>TRBJ1-1|NA|TRBV6-6|few
CASSYPQGTTNTEAFF
TGTGCCAGCAGTTACCCCCAGGGAACAACTAACACTGAAGCTTTCTTT
>TRBJ1-5|TRBD1|TRBV10-2|NA
CASRDQGAQGQPQHF
TGCGCCAGCAGAGACCAGGGGGCCCAGGGTCAGCCCCAGCATTTT
>TRBJ1-2|TRBD1|TRBV10-1|few
CASSPQGNYGYTF
TGCGCCAGCAGTCCACAGGGGAACTATGGCTACACCTTC
>TRBJ1-1|NA|TRBV19|NA
CASRKYLNTEAFF
TGTGCCAGTAGGAAATACTTGAACACTGAAGCTTTCTTT
>TRBJ2-1|TRBD2|TRBV5-1|NA
CASSSPPGLGTGNEQFF
TGCGCCAGCAGCTCCCCCCCGGGACTAGGGACGGGAAATGAGCAGTTCTTC
>TRBJ2-1|NA|TRBV24-1|NA
CATSDNLGAVRNEQFF
TGTGCCACCAGTGATAATCTGGGGGCAGTAAGGAATGAGCAGTTCTTC
>TRBJ1-1|TRBD1|TRBV6-5|NA
CASRDRGVVSTEAFF
TGTGCCAGCAGGGACAGGGGAGTAGTCAGCACTGAAGCTTTCTTT
>TRBJ1-2|NA|TRBV7-2|NA
CASSRDTSLSEGYTF
TGTGCCAGCAGCCGGGACACATCCTTGTCGGAAGGCTACACCTTC
>TRBJ2-4|NA|TRBV19|NA
CASRKGVWENIQYF
TGTGCCAGTAGGAAGGGGGTCTGGGAAAACATTCAGTACTTC
>TRBJ1-1|TRBD1|TRBV12-5|once
CASGAGTGGRFEAFF
TGTGCTAGTGGTGCCGGGACAGGGGGGAGGTTTGAAGCTTTCTTT
>TRBJ1-1|NA|TRBV18|NA
CASSPLPRDEAFF
TGTGCCAGCTCACCCCTACCTCGTGATGAAGCTTTCTTT
>TRBJ1-2|NA|TRBV21-1|NA
CASSKVGRGGYTF
TGTGCCAGCAGCAAAGTTGGTAGGGGGGGCTACACCTTC
>TRBJ2-3|NA|TRBV6-4|few
CASSEKSFGDTQYF
TGTGCCAGCAGTGAAAAAAGCTTTGGAGATACGCAGTATTTT
>TRBJ1-1|NA|TRBV2|once
CASSDRLGAGTEAFF
TGTGCCAGCAGTGACCGCCTAGGTGCAGGGACTGAAGCTTTCTTT
>TRBJ2-5|NA|TRBV18|NA
CASSPGVGETQYF
TGTGCCAGCTCACCGGGAGTTGGGGAGACCCAGTACTTC
>TRBJ1-1|TRBD1|TRBV3-1/TRBV3-2|NA
CASSPTRPGQGFTEAFF
TGTGCCAGCAGCCCTACAAGACCGGGACAGGGTTTCACTGAAGCTTTCTTT
>TRBJ2-5|NA|TRBV28|few
CASSFVLETQYF
TGTGCCAGCAGTTTTGTCTTGGAGACCCAGTACTTC
>TRBJ1-2|TRBD1|TRBV19|NA
CASSRPQGSYGYTF
TGTGCCAGTAGTAGACCACAGGGGTCCTATGGCTACACCTTC
>TRBJ1-2|TRBD1|TRBV19|NA
CASSVGQDYGYTF
TGTGCCAGTAGCGTGGGACAGGACTATGGCTACACCTTC
>TRBJ1-4|NA|TRBV27|few
CASSLRRTAATNEKLFF
TGTGCCAGCAGTTTACGGAGAACGGCTGCAACTAATGAAAAACTGTTTTTT
>TRBJ1-4|TRBD1|TRBV6-5|few
CASSQQGGGNEKLFF
TGTGCCAGCAGCCAACAGGGGGGAGGTAATGAAAAACTGTTTTTT
>TRBJ2-1|TRBD2|TRBV11-3|NA
CASSLGGRSDNEQFF
TGTGCCAGCAGCTTAGGCGGGAGATCTGACAATGAGCAGTTCTTC
>TRBJ1-5|NA|TRBV5-1|once
CASSLGAGGNQPQHF
TGCGCCAGCAGCTTGGGGGCAGGCGGGAATCAGCCCCAGCATTTT
>TRBJ2-7|NA|TRBV18|NA
CASSPLTRSYEQYF
TGTGCCAGCTCACCACTCACTAGATCCTACGAGCAGTACTTC
>TRBJ1-1|NA|TRBV29-1|NA
CSVRSDRSLTEAFF
TGCAGCGTAAGGTCGGACAGAAGCCTTACTGAAGCTTTCTTT
>TRBJ1-1|NA|TRBV21-1|NA
CASSKAVGGEAFF
TGTGCCAGCAGCAAAGCGGTGGGGGGGGAAGCTTTCTTT
>TRBJ2-2|NA|TRBV18|few
CASSPPGPGSNTGELFF
TGTGCCAGCTCGCCACCCGGGCCGGGGTCCAACACCGGGGAGCTGTTTTTT
>TRBJ2-7|TRBD1|TRBV18|NA
CASSPDRDRQYF
TGTGCCAGCTCCCCGGACAGGGACCGGCAGTACTTC
>TRBJ1-4|TRBD1|TRBV11-2|few
CASSLDPPGRGSPVNEKLFF
TGTGCCAGCAGCTTAGACCCCCCAGGCAGGGGGTCTCCCGTGAATGAAAAACTGTTTTTT
>TRBJ1-4|TRBD1|TRBV18|NA
CASSPPGQNNEKLFF
TGTGCCAGCTCACCCCCGGGACAGAATAATGAAAAACTGTTTTTT
>TRBJ1-2|TRBD1|TRBV5-4|NA
CASSGDRGFGYTF
TGTGCCAGCAGCGGGGACAGGGGGTTCGGCTACACCTTC
>TRBJ2-7|NA|TRBV29-1|NA
CSAGLGFNEQYF
TGCAGCGCCGGACTGGGTTTCAACGAGCAGTACTTC
>TRBJ1-2|TRBD1|TRBV6-5|once
CASSPRDSYYGYTF
TGTGCCAGCAGTCCCCGGGACAGCTACTATGGCTACACCTTC
>TRBJ1-6|NA|TRBV2|once
CASLVGQNSPLHF
TGTGCCAGCCTGGTTGGGCAGAATTCACCCCTCCACTTT
>TRBJ2-7|NA|TRBV12-3/TRBV12-4|NA
CASSLYTGYEQYF
TGTGCCAGCAGTTTGTACACAGGCTACGAGCAGTACTTC
>TRBJ2-1|NA|TRBV19|NA
CASSSGLSDEQFF
TGTGCCAGTAGTTCAGGGTTAAGCGATGAGCAGTTCTTC
>TRBJ2-1|TRBD1|TRBV12-3/TRBV12-4|NA
CASETDRGNEQFF
TGTGCCAGTGAGACGGACAGGGGGAATGAGCAGTTCTTC
>TRBJ1-2|NA|TRBV28|NA
CASSSGGLGGYTF
TGTGCCAGCAGTTCCGGGGGGTTGGGTGGCTACACCTTC
>TRBJ1-2|NA|TRBV10-2|NA
CAIHRDGGYTF
TGCGCCATCCACAGGGATGGGGGCTACACCTTC
>TRBJ1-2|TRBD1|TRBV6-5|few
CASSYTGTGGYYGYTF
TGTGCCAGCAGTTACACTGGGACAGGGGGTTACTATGGCTACACCTTC
>TRBJ2-7|NA|TRBV12-3/TRBV12-4|NA
CACRQASSYEQYF
TGTGCCTGCAGACAGGCGAGCTCCTACGAGCAGTACTTC
>TRBJ2-6|TRBD1|TRBV7-9|few
CASSLAGTGLANVLTF
TGTGCCAGCAGCTTAGCCGGGACAGGGTTGGCCAACGTCCTGACTTTC
>TRBJ1-5|NA|TRBV4-1|medium-sized
CASSQDGGSNQPQHF
TGCGCCAGCAGCCAAGATGGGGGGAGCAATCAGCCCCAGCATTTT
>TRBJ1-3|NA|TRBV2|NA
CASSSQGTGNTIYF
TGTGCCAGCAGTTCACAGGGTACTGGAAACACCATATATTTT
>TRBJ2-2|TRBD1|TRBV11-2|NA
CASSLTGVPTGELFF
TGTGCCAGCAGCTTAACAGGGGTTCCCACCGGGGAGCTGTTTTTT
>TRBJ2-6|TRBD1|TRBV7-2|NA
CASSLQRQGIAGANVLTF
TGTGCCAGCAGCTTACAGCGACAGGGGATTGCTGGGGCCAACGTCCTGACTTTC
>TRBJ2-7|TRBD2|TRBV5-1|NA
CASSIGLAVYEQYF
TGCGCCAGCAGCATCGGACTAGCGGTCTACGAGCAGTACTTC
>TRBJ1-2|NA|TRBV28|NA
CASSQRGAANYGYTF
TGTGCCAGCAGCCAACGCGGGGCAGCTAACTATGGCTACACCTTC
>TRBJ1-1|NA|TRBV27|NA
CASSSLWTRGYTEAFF
TGTGCCAGCAGTTCACTCTGGACCAGGGGTTACACTGAAGCTTTCTTT